The following is a T cell receptor (beta chain) sequence with its context. This receptor's antigen is unknown. There are no base qualities to consult, and no much larger clone falls within one base. Between the V and J ends, shortened by 4 bases and 2 bases respectively, the junction contains 11 bases. The germline V gene specifies SGHDN as CDR1 and FVKESK as CDR2. Including the terminal cysteine and phenylalanine, the CDR3 comprises 14 residues. Only the CDR3 region is kept as DNA, spanning 42 bases read in frame from base 1. The time point label of this sample denotes: baseline before oral tofacitinib. Peripheral blood and lesional scalp punch biopsies were obtained from patients with alopecia areata. After PBMCs were isolated by density centrifugation and stained for CD3, CD4 and CD8, a FACSAria was used to sort CD4+ and CD8+ T cells. Library creation used the immunoSEQ multiplex PCR assay. RNA was extracted from all samples and reverse transcribed into cDNA as template for TCR sequencing. First-strand cDNA was synthesized with SuperScript III using a 2:1 mix of oligo-dT and random hexamers. A synthetic immune receptor repertoire was used to assess amplification bias, and residual bias was removed computationally. The source study handled its data this way. Raw reads were preprocessed to remove errors, and CDR3 was defined by IMGT conventions from the conserved cysteine to phenylalanine. To get clonality, Shannon entropy was normalized by log2 of the number of productive unique TCRs and the result was subtracted from 1. CD4 or CD8 identity of scalp clones was inferred by cross-referencing scalp TCRbeta sequences with sorted blood CD4 and CD8 repertoires. What TCRdb holds here is the immuneACCESS table cut down to in-frame rearrangements. Part of the clones is not present; checked against another copy, under half of the missing clones reflect an unresolved V gene, and the others are unexplained. V, J and clone size reflect that table, while D and trimming were determined from the DNA. The sample data list 140,000 to 150,000 clones, and roughly 46% of these were observed just once. The ten largest clones capture 0.85% to 1% of the sample.

This sample is drawn from a study of CD8+ T cells in alopecia areata (dated by TCRdb to about 2018). For context, the study as a whole: Treated patients were enrolled in an open-label pilot trial of oral tofacitinib at 5 to 10 mg twice daily for moderate-to-severe alopecia areata. Patients stayed on tofacitinib for 6 to 18 months and then had 6 months of follow-up off drug so that delayed response and recurrence could be assessed. In both human patients and the C3H/HeJ mouse model, the study applied high-throughput TCRbeta sequencing to look at T cell clonal expansion in alopecia areata. Tofacitinib-treated patients had biopsies at baseline and at 4 and 24 weeks of treatment, with a later scalp biopsy in several patients. TCRbeta CDR3 regions were amplified by immunoSEQ multiplex PCR using 35 Vbeta forward and 13 Jbeta reverse primers. On the human side, TCRbeta sequencing was run on scalp tissue and on sorted CD4+ and CD8+ peripheral blood T cells from healthy controls and from alopecia areata patients with either patchy or totalis/universalis disease. RNA was obtained with the PAXgene miRNA kit for fixed scalp, the miRNeasy kit for PBMCs, and the RNeasy kit for mouse skin. Scalp clonality was compared across normal scalp (n=4), patchy alopecia areata scalp (n=8), and alopecia totalis/universalis scalp (n=8). Overall study outcomes, separate from this receptor: Resident alphabeta T cells in normal human skin are also sequenced, complicating scalp TCR repertoire analysis, unlike mouse skin dominated by gammadelta T cells. Compared with normal scalp, lesional scalp, particularly in alopecia totalis/universalis, had higher clonality and more expanded CD8+ clones, which suggests antigenic drive. Shared TCR sequences between patients were less evident than in mice, which may be partly attributable to HLA diversity in the patient population.

The sequence was collected from a human donor with alopecia areata. The material was CD4+ T cells sorted from blood, obtained at week 0. The chain links TRBV14 with TRBJ2-5; the D gene cannot be resolved reliably. The DNA sequence follows: TGTGCCAGCAGCCGACGGCGGAATCAAGAGACCCAGTACTTC. This yields the protein CASSRRRNQETQYF.